Presented here are 24 T cell receptor beta chains from one specimen sequenced in a study of spatial heterogeneity in lung cancer. Study results and limitations: Expanded intratumoral alpha and beta TCR counts tracked tumor mutation counts.

Antigens of these TCRs are unknown. TCRdb re-derived calls from the 5' RACE reads in MiXCR, one entry per CDR3 protein. The sample has about 13,000 distinct CDR3 sequences, roughly 5.5% seen once. As for time point: sample taken at primary tumor resection. The specimen was lung tumor tissue, collected at surgery. The receptors here all came from a male donor with early-stage non-small cell lung cancer.

Relative to its sample, this clonotype is medium-sized. This beta chain is a stray read from a library made for alpha chains; its abundance is not meaningful. J is TRBJ2-1 and V is TRBV20-1; the D gene is possibly TRBD2 (6 bases). Deletions cut 0 bases from V and 5 bases from J, with 17 bases between. CDR3 length: 16 amino acids. CDR1 and CDR2 (germline): DFQATT, SNEGSKA (reference sequence). CDR3 sequence: CSARDDGTHNHNEQFF. CDR3 nucleotide sequence: TGCAGTGCTAGAGATGATGGGACTCATAATCACAATGAGCAGTTCTTC.

This clonotype has ten or more counts. Within a library made for alpha chains, this beta chain is off target, and its count is uninformative. V is TRBV7-2 and J is TRBJ1-1; D is ambiguous. Between the trimmed V and J ends, which lost 5 bases and 4 bases, there was a span of 14 bases. The germline V gene encodes CDR1 SGHTA and CDR2 FQGNSA. The CDR3 extends over 14 amino acids. The CDR3 protein is CASSNKPGPTEAFF. CDR3 DNA: TGTGCCAGCAGCAATAAGCCAGGACCCACTGAAGCTTTCTTT.

This clonotype was found a few times. Being off target in a library aimed at alpha chains, this beta chain has a size of little meaning. The J gene is TRBJ1-5, the V gene TRBV20-1, with a possible D match to TRBD1 (6 bases). The length of the CDR3 is 15 residues. In germline, CDR1 is DFQATT, CDR2 SNEGSKA (reference sequence). V lost 3 bases and J 3 bases, leaving 15 bases between the germline ends. CDR3 nucleotides: TGCAGTGCTAGGGGTAGGGCAGGGGTCAATCAGCCCCAGCATTTT. Protein: CSARGRAGVNQPQHF.

This clonotype was observed many times. This beta chain is an off-target read within a library intended for alpha chains, so its frequency means little. The chain combines TRBV3-1 with TRBJ2-3; D unresolved. Germline V gene sequence: CDR1 LGHDT, CDR2 YNNKEL (reference sequence). The V end was cut by 6 bases, the J end by 1 base, with 8 bases between. CDR3 length: 13 residues. CDR3 nucleotide sequence: TGTGCCAGCAGAAAGGGCGGCACAGATACGCAGTATTTT. It is translated as CASRKGGTDTQYF.

This clonotype was seen only a few times. A library prepared for alpha chains yielded this beta chain as an off-target read; its size is of little meaning. V and J are TRBV21-1 and TRBJ2-1; the table's D call, TRBD2, has no DNA check behind it. TRBV21-1 is listed as a pseudogene. The CDR3 sequence is 17 residues long. The CDR3 region is CASSKIKRGSSYNEQFF. The CDR3 DNA sequence: TGTGCCAGCAGCAAAATTAAGCGGGGCAGCTCCTACAATGAGCAGTTCTTC.

With respect to this clonotype: The library was designed around alpha chains, so this beta chain is a stray read whose abundance carries little weight. V is TRBV7-9 and J is TRBJ2-5, with 8 bases fitting TRBD1. The V gene end was trimmed by 4 bases and the J gene end by 1 base; junction bases not matched to a gene: 5. The CDR3 is made up of 15 amino acids. From germline, CDR1 is SEHNR and CDR2 FQNEAQ (reference sequence). The CDR3 spells CASSSGQVGQETQYF. In DNA, the CDR3 is TGTGCCAGCAGCTCGGGACAGGTCGGCCAAGAGACCCAGTACTTC.

This clonotype was recorded at least ten times. For a library built for alpha chains, this beta chain is a stray read; little rests on its size. This rearrangement joins TRBV6-2 or TRBV6-3 to TRBJ2-6; no clear D gene. The CDR3 length is 15 residues. CDR1 and CDR2 from the germline V gene are MNHEY and SVGEGT. The V end lost 4 bases, the J end lost 6 bases, and 13 bases lay between the germline ends. The CDR3 spells CASSFFGVSANVLTF. DNA of the CDR3: TGTGCCAGCAGTTTTTTTGGGGTTTCGGCCAACGTCCTGACTTTC.

In this sample, this clonotype turned up many times. This beta chain appears as a stray read in a library generated for alpha chains; its size is not informative. The rearrangement uses TRBV25-1 and TRBJ2-1; 13 bases line up with TRBD2. The CDR3 totals 18 residues. The junction had 9 bases not matched to a gene; V was cut back by 3 bases and J by 4 bases. Germline CDR1 reads MGHDK; CDR2 reads SYGVNS. The CDR3 DNA follows: TGTGCCAGCAGTGACCCACTAGCGGGGGGGCCGGTGTACAATGAGCAGTTCTTC. Translation: CASSDPLAGGPVYNEQFF.

This clonotype appeared many times. This beta chain is off target for a library built for alpha chains, so its abundance means little. The J gene is TRBJ2-2, the V gene TRBV9; 11 nucleotides match TRBD1. V lost 4 bases to trimming and J lost 4 bases; unmatched junction nucleotides: 9. The germline V gene has CDR1 SGDLS and CDR2 YYNGEE. The CDR3 is made up of 17 amino acids. The DNA for the CDR3 is TGTGCCAGCAGCCCAAGGCCGGGACAGGGGGTCACCGGGGAGCTGTTTTTT. Protein: CASSPRPGQGVTGELFF. Based on the CDR3 plus reference TRBV9 and TRBJ2-2, the full variable domain is DSGVTQTPKHLITATGQRVTLRCSPRSGDLSVYWYQQSLDQGLQFLIQYYNGEERAKGNILERFSAQQFPDLHSELNLSSLELGDSALYFCASSPRPGQGVTGELFFGEGSRLTVL.

The sample holds many counts of this clonotype. This beta chain represents an off-target read in a library built for alpha chains; its size is of limited meaning. The chain joins TRBV15 to TRBJ1-3; the D is unclear. Trimming stripped 5 bases from V and 2 bases from J, with 19 bases between. The germline CDR1 and CDR2 sequences are LNHNV and YYDKDF (reference sequence). The CDR3 length is 17 residues. CDR3 bases: TGTGCCACCAGCTCCGCCATTCCCACAGCGGCTGGAAACACCATATATTTT. Protein: CATSSAIPTAAGNTIYF.

This clonotype is termed medium-sized (0.01 to 0.1%). This beta chain represents an off-target read in a library built for alpha chains; its size is of limited meaning. V usage is TRBV15 and J usage is TRBJ2-7, with 8 nucleotides matching TRBD1. Trimming at V came to 1 base and at J to 5 bases, leaving 10 bases not matched to a gene. The CDR3 has 16 amino acids. Germline assignment: CDR1 LNHNV and CDR2 YYDKDF (reference sequence). CDR3 coding DNA: TGTGCCACCAGCAGAGGCTACGGACAGGGCGAGGACGAGCAGTACTTC. Residues: CATSRGYGQGEDEQYF.

As concerns this clonotype: This beta chain is an off-target read within a library intended for alpha chains, so its frequency means little. V usage is TRBV5-1 and J usage is TRBJ2-3; D is perhaps TRBD2 (6 bases). CDR3 length: 15 amino acids. Per germline, CDR1 SGHRS and CDR2 YFSETQ. Trimming left V 1 base short and J 5 bases short, with 14 bases between. CDR3 amino acids: CASSLWQGGIDTQYF. The CDR3 bases are TGCGCCAGCAGCTTGTGGCAGGGCGGGATAGATACGCAGTATTTT.

This clonotype was seen at least ten times. Found in a library prepared for alpha chains, this beta chain is an off-target read, and its abundance has little meaning. The rearrangement joins TRBV28 to TRBJ2-3; 7 bases map to TRBD2. With V trimmed by 6 bases and J by 5 bases, 11 bases remained unmatched. Germline assignment: CDR1 MDHEN and CDR2 SYDVKM. This CDR3 is 15 amino acids long. This chain's CDR3 is CASSLSGTWVDTQYF. The CDR3 region has the DNA TGTGCCAGCAGCCTCAGCGGGACCTGGGTAGATACGCAGTATTTT.

The table lists this clonotype with many counts. Because the library targeted alpha chains, this beta chain is an off-target read whose size means little. The J gene is TRBJ2-4, the V gene TRBV7-2; maybe TRBD1 (5 bases). Germline V gives CDR1 SGHTA, CDR2 FQGNSA. This CDR3 region has 15 residues. V dropped 5 bases and J dropped 2 bases, with 13 bases sitting between them. The CDR3 protein is CASSILGVPKNIQYF. The CDR3 nucleotides read TGTGCCAGCAGCATTCTAGGGGTCCCCAAAAACATTCAGTACTTC.

Ten or more counts support this clonotype. The library was built for alpha chains, so this beta chain is an off-target read and its size means little. The V call is TRBV6-5, the J call TRBJ2-1, with D possibly TRBD2 on 7 matching bases. Trimming took 0 bases from V and 9 from J, leaving 15 bases between them. Germline CDR1 reads MNHEY; CDR2 reads SVGAGI. CDR3 size: 15 residues. The CDR3 region is CASSYSRGGPFEQFF. The CDR3 nucleotides are TGTGCCAGCAGTTACTCGAGGGGGGGCCCGTTTGAGCAGTTCTTC.

This clonotype was counted many times. This beta chain is a stray sequence in a library constructed for alpha chains; its clone size is not meaningful. DNA for the CDR3: TGTGCCAGCAGTAGGGGGGAGACCCAGTACTTC. It codes for CASSRGETQYF. The chain employs TRBV12-3 or TRBV12-4 and TRBJ2-5; D possibly corresponds to TRBD1 (6 bases). Trimming left V 5 bases short and J 5 bases short, with 6 bases between. The CDR3 covers 11 residues.

The table lists this clonotype with many counts. This beta chain is a stray read from a library made for alpha chains; its abundance is not meaningful. The chain couples TRBV20-1 to TRBJ2-6; D is ambiguous. V was shortened by 3 bases and J by 0 bases, with 9 bases between the two germline ends. The CDR3 spans 15 residues. Germline V CDR1 and CDR2: DFQATT, SNEGSKA (reference sequence). DNA of the CDR3: TGCAGTGCTAGGCACGGTAACTCTGGGGCCAACGTCCTGACTTTC. This encodes CSARHGNSGANVLTF.

This clonotype was detected ten times or more. This beta chain is an off-target read within a library intended for alpha chains, so its frequency means little. V is TRBV12-3 or TRBV12-4 and J is TRBJ1-1; D is undetermined. This CDR3 contains 14 residues. V lost 6 bases and J lost 1, with 12 bases in between. The CDR3, as DNA: TGTGCCAGCAGCCCCGGAGGGCCGAACACTGAAGCTTTCTTT. Translated, it gives CASSPGGPNTEAFF.

This clonotype was seen ten or more times. This beta chain is off target for a library built for alpha chains, so its abundance means little. V is TRBV7-8 and J is TRBJ2-7, with no clear D. Germline CDR1 is SGHVS and CDR2 is FQNEAQ. The ends were cut back, 1 base at V and 1 base at J, with 8 bases in the middle. CDR3 length: 14 residues. CDR3 bases: TGTGCCAGCAGCTTAGTACCGAGTTCCTACGAGCAGTACTTC. Residues: CASSLVPSSYEQYF. The complete variable domain, with remaining parts taken from reference TRBV7-8 and TRBJ2-7, reads GAGVSQSPRYKVAKRGQDVALRCDPISGHVSLFWYQQALGQGPEFLTYFQNEAQLDKSGLPSDRFFAERPEGSVSTLKIQRTQQEDSAVYLCASSLVPSSYEQYFGPGTRLTVT.

This clonotype has ten or more counts. This beta chain was picked up by a library intended for alpha chains and is off target, so its count carries little meaning. The chain recombines TRBV29-1 with TRBJ1-1; D gene uncertain. Looked up from germline, CDR1 is SQVTM and CDR2 is ANQGSEA. Between the trimmed V and J ends, which lost 3 bases and 0 bases, there was a span of 8 bases. This CDR3 contains 13 residues. This CDR3 is CSVEFSLNTEAFF. In DNA form, the CDR3 reads TGCAGCGTTGAGTTCAGTCTGAACACTGAAGCTTTCTTT.

As regards this clonotype: As an off-target read in a library built for alpha chains, this beta chain has a frequency of little significance. This chain joins TRBV3-1 and TRBJ2-3; D unclear. Trimming pared 4 bases from V and 5 bases from J, leaving 10 bases between. Germline values: CDR1 LGHDT, CDR2 YNNKEL (reference sequence). This CDR3 spans 13 amino acids. CDR3 protein: CASSPPGQDTQYF. CDR3 DNA sequence: TGTGCCAGCAGCCCCCCCGGGCAAGATACGCAGTATTTT.

In its sample, this clonotype was seen a few times. This beta chain came through as a stray read in a library set up for alpha chains, and its size says little. The chain joins TRBV20-1 to TRBJ1-5, with D unclear. Trimming left V 3 bases short and J 0 bases short, with 6 bases between. The germline CDR1 and CDR2 sequences are DFQATT and SNEGSKA (reference sequence). This CDR3 is built from 13 residues. In DNA form, the CDR3 reads TGCAGTGCTAGCCGCGATAGCAATCAGCCCCAGCATTTT. This translates into CSASRDSNQPQHF.

Points on this clonotype: This beta chain lies outside the target of a library built for alpha chains; its clone size means little. The chain joins TRBV6-2 or TRBV6-3 to TRBJ2-5; D possibly corresponds to TRBD1 (5 bases). The germline gives CDR1 MNHEY, CDR2 SVGEGT. CDR3 length: 13 residues. The V end was cut by 2 bases, the J end by 4 bases, with 8 bases between. The DNA of the CDR3 is TGTGCCAGCAGTTACGGAAGGGGAGAGACCCAGTACTTC. As protein: CASSYGRGETQYF.

This clonotype was seen ten or more times. The library was designed around alpha chains, so this beta chain is a stray read whose abundance carries little weight. The chain links TRBV4-2 to TRBJ2-7, with TRBD2 matching over 8 bases. The germline V gene encodes CDR1 LGHNA and CDR2 YNFKEQ. The CDR3 spans 16 residues. Trimming at V came to 1 base and at J to 2 bases, leaving 7 bases not matched to a gene. The CDR3 region is CASSQAWRGAAYEQYF. The CDR3 DNA reads as TGTGCCAGCAGCCAAGCTTGGCGGGGGGCCGCCTACGAGCAGTACTTC.